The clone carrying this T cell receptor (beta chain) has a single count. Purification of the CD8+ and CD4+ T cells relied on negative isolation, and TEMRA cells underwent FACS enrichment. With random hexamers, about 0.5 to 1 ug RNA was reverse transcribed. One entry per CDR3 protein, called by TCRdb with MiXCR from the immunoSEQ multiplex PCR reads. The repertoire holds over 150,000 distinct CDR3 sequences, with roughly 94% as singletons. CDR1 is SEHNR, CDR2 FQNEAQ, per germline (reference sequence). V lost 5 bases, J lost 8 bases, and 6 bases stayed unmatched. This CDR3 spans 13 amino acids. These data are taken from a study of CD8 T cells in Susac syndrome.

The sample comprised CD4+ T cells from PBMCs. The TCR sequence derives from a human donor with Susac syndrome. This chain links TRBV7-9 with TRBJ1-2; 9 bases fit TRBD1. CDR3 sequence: CASSAGTGTGYTF. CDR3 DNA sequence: TGTGCCAGCAGCGCCGGGACAGGGACCGGCTACACCTTC. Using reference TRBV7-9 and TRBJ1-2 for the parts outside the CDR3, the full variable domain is DTGVSQNPRHKITKRGQNVTFRCDPISEHNRLYWYRQTLGQGPEFLTYFQNEAQLEKSRLLSDRFSAERPKGSFSTLEIQRTEQGDSAMYLCASSAGTGTGYTFGSGTRLTVV.